This T cell receptor beta chain was recovered during a study of shared clonotypes between healthy human individuals. Deletions cut 6 bases from V and 0 bases from J, with 15 bases between. The CDR3 spans 15 residues. Germline CDR1 reads SGHTA; CDR2 reads FQGNSA. General study points: Deeper or shallower sequencing was expected to change how clonotypes are shared among donors.

This clone was observed a single time. Its matching antigen is unknown. Sequencing used immunoSEQ multiplex PCR; TCRdb keeps in-frame clones, though not all of them. The data contain some 2.1 million clones, approximately 95% of them seen just once; the ten biggest clones take up approximately 0.13%. The TCR originated in a man aged 18 to 30 in good health. Source material: naive CD4+ T cells sorted from blood. Subset meaning: CD45RA+ positively selected. The V and J genes are TRBV7-2 and TRBJ2-7; D call uncertain. The CDR3 spells CASSLRLGPSYEQYF. The CDR3 DNA is TGTGCCAGCAGTCTTAGGTTAGGTCCCTCCTACGAGCAGTACTTC.